Following are 29 T cell receptor beta chains from one sample sequenced in a study of T cell responses to AZD1222 COVID-19 vaccine. The data were produced by immunoSEQ multiplex PCR, yet TCRdb's version contains in-frame clones alone and is incomplete. The repertoire consists of approximately 160,000 clones, with around 93% occurring once and the leading ten covering less than 5.5%. The sequenced sample was peripheral blood, obtained on day 0 of AZD1222 vaccination. All receptors derive from an adult in good health.

The chain employs TRBV28 and TRBJ2-2, with 8 bases aligning to TRBD2. The CDR3 totals 19 residues. V gave up 4 bases and J gave up 1 base; unmatched junction bases: 14. Looked up from germline, CDR1 is MDHEN and CDR2 is SYDVKM. CDR3 sequence: CASSSPAALAGQNTGELFF. The CDR3 coding sequence is TGTGCCAGCAGTTCCCCGGCAGCCCTAGCGGGTCAGAACACCGGGGAGCTGTTTTTT.

V usage is TRBV28 and J usage is TRBJ1-1; D is undetermined. The CDR3 sequence is 12 residues long. Germline V gene data show CDR1 as MDHEN and CDR2 as SYDVKM. Deletions cut 7 bases from V and 0 bases from J, with 6 bases between. CDR3 protein: CASIGLNTEAFF. In DNA, the CDR3 is TGTGCCAGCATTGGCCTGAACACTGAAGCTTTCTTT.

The chain recombines TRBV19 with TRBJ1-1; TRBD1 is a possible D gene (5 bases). With 1 base removed from V and 0 bases from J, the gap between germline ends came to 9 bases. This CDR3 is 15 amino acids long. The V gene's germline CDR1 is LNHDA and CDR2 SQIVND (reference sequence). CDR3 coding DNA: TGTGCCAGTAGTATAGGGCGGGGGGTGAACACTGAAGCTTTCTTT. Translating gives CASSIGRGVNTEAFF.

The chain combines TRBV29-1 with TRBJ2-1; tentatively, D is TRBD2 (5 bases). CDR3 length: 12 amino acids. From germline, CDR1 is SQVTM and CDR2 ANQGSEA. Trimming cost V 6 bases and J 6 bases, with 12 bases left between them. The CDR3 DNA sequence: TGCAGCGTCGGGCTAGCTGGCAATGAGCAGTTCTTC. Translating gives CSVGLAGNEQFF.

The genes are TRBV28 and TRBJ1-5, with TRBD1 as a possible D gene (5 bases). Germline assignment: CDR1 MDHEN and CDR2 SYDVKM. The CDR3 extends over 16 amino acids. V lost 1 base and J 0 bases, leaving 10 bases between the germline ends. As DNA, the CDR3 is TGTGCCAGCAGTTTATTCAGGGCCTATAGCAATCAGCCCCAGCATTTT. Translating it yields CASSLFRAYSNQPQHF.

Turning to this clone: This specimen includes other DNA sequences encoding the same CDR3. The rearrangement uses TRBV5-1 and TRBJ1-5, with 8 bases lining up with TRBD1. After removal of 0 bases from V and 4 bases from J, the junction contained 3 bases not matched to a gene. The CDR3 spans 15 residues. Looked up from germline, CDR1 is SGHRS and CDR2 is YFSETQ. The CDR3 protein is CASSLDTGGNQPQHF. The CDR3 nucleotides are TGCGCCAGCAGCTTGGATACAGGGGGTAATCAGCCCCAGCATTTT. The whole variable domain, remainder taken from reference TRBV5-1 and TRBJ1-5, is KAGVTQTPRYLIKTRGQQVTLSCSPISGHRSVSWYQQTPGQGLQFLFEYFSETQRNKGNFPGRFSGRQFSNSRSEMNVSTLELGDSALYLCASSLDTGGNQPQHFGDGTRLSIL.

The chain joins TRBV6-5 to TRBJ1-2; maybe TRBD1 (6 bases). In germline, CDR1 is MNHEY, CDR2 SVGAGI. This CDR3 region has 14 residues. The ends were cut back, 6 bases at V and 3 bases at J, with 14 bases in the middle. This CDR3 reads CASRGAGPDYGYTF. CDR3 sequence (DNA): TGTGCCAGCAGGGGGGCGGGCCCAGACTATGGCTACACCTTC.

The gene calls are TRBV27 and TRBJ2-7; 10 nucleotides agree with TRBD2. Germline CDR1 is MNHEY and CDR2 is SMNVEV (reference sequence). This CDR3 is 14 amino acids long. V was clipped by 2 bases and J by 3 bases; unmatched bases: 1. The CDR3 region is CASSLTSGIYEQYF. CDR3 nucleotides: TGTGCCAGCAGTTTAACTAGCGGGATCTACGAGCAGTACTTC.

This clone was detected once. This rearrangement joins TRBV24-1 to TRBJ1-3; no firm D call. CDR1 and CDR2 from the germline V gene are KGHDR and SFDVKD. This CDR3 contains 15 residues. Trimming took off 3 bases at V and 3 bases at J, with 11 bases between the two ends. The CDR3 DNA reads TGTGCCACCAGTGATCACCCGGGAGTTGGAAACACCATATATTTT. As protein: CATSDHPGVGNTIYF.

The rearrangement uses TRBV11-2 and TRBJ1-6; D remains unclear. The germline V gene has CDR1 SGHAT and CDR2 FQNNGV. V lost 3 bases and J 8 bases, leaving 14 bases between the germline ends. This CDR3 is 15 amino acids long. For the CDR3, the DNA is TGTGCCAGCAGCTTGTGGGATCCCGGATATTCACCCCTCCACTTT. Its protein product is CASSLWDPGYSPLHF. The full variable domain, in which reference TRBV11-2 and TRBJ1-6 provide the parts outside the CDR3, is EAGVAQSPRYKIIEKRQSVAFWCNPISGHATLYWYQQILGQGPKLLIQFQNNGVVDDSQLPKDRFSAERLKGVDSTLKIQPAKLEDSAVYLCASSLWDPGYSPLHFGNGTRLTVT.

This clone has more than one count but fewer than ten. The rearrangement joins TRBV11-3 to TRBJ2-1; D gene unclear. Germline assignment: CDR1 SGHNT and CDR2 YENEEA. V was pared by 1 base and J by 2 bases, with 6 bases between. This CDR3 contains 14 residues. CDR3 in DNA: TGTGCCAGCAGCTTAGTTGGGGCCTACAATGAGCAGTTCTTC. Its translation: CASSLVGAYNEQFF.

V gene TRBV12-3 or TRBV12-4 combines with J gene TRBJ2-7; D call uncertain. The CDR3 extends over 11 amino acids. Trimming took 5 bases from V and 7 from J, leaving 9 bases between them. CDR3 in amino acids: CASSPSEEQYF. CDR3 coding DNA: TGTGCCAGCAGTCCCTCAGAGGAGCAGTACTTC.

The J gene is TRBJ2-5, the V gene TRBV5-1; D is ambiguous. This CDR3 spans 13 amino acids. CDR1 is SGHRS and CDR2 is YFSETQ in the germline V gene. V lost 5 bases to trimming and J lost 1 base, with 9 bases between them. CDR3 sequence reads: CASSIGGQETQYF. The CDR3 DNA follows: TGCGCCAGCAGTATAGGCGGCCAAGAGACCCAGTACTTC.

This sequence joins TRBV27 and TRBJ2-7, with D tentatively TRBD1 (5 bases). In germline, CDR1 is MNHEY, CDR2 SMNVEV (reference sequence). The CDR3 consists of 16 residues. V was clipped by 3 bases and J by 5 bases, with 20 bases between them. In DNA form, the CDR3 reads TGTGCCAGCAGTTTCCCTCAGGGTAATCAGCTCAACGAGCAGTACTTC. It encodes CASSFPQGNQLNEQYF.

The chain couples TRBV4-2 to TRBJ1-1; D possibly corresponds to TRBD1 (5 bases). Trimming shortened V by 0 bases and J by 7 bases, and 12 bases separated the two germline ends. The CDR3 runs 14 residues. Germline CDR1 and CDR2: LGHNA and YNFKEQ. The CDR3 sequence is CASSQDIGDGEAFF. The CDR3 DNA sequence: TGTGCCAGCAGCCAAGATATTGGGGACGGTGAAGCTTTCTTT.

The V gene is TRBV3-1 (or the pseudogene TRBV3-2), the J gene TRBJ2-7; possible D gene TRBD2, 6 bases. The CDR3 extends over 17 amino acids. Trimming left V 1 base short and J 4 bases short, with 20 bases between. Germline assignment: CDR1 LGHDT and CDR2 YNNKEL (reference sequence). In DNA form, the CDR3 reads TGTGCCAGCAGCCAAGGTTTAGCGGCAGAAGGAGGGTACGAGCAGTACTTC. Its translation: CASSQGLAAEGGYEQYF.

The rearrangement uses TRBV10-3 and TRBJ1-5; 9 bases agree with TRBD1. The CDR3 sequence is 15 residues long. Germline CDR1 ENHRY, CDR2 SYGVKD. Trimming removed 10 bases from V and 5 bases from J; junction bases left unmatched: 12. This chain's CDR3 is CATAPDRGPYQPQHF. CDR3 coding DNA: TGTGCCACGGCGCCGGACAGGGGCCCTTATCAGCCCCAGCATTTT.

The J gene is TRBJ2-1, the V gene TRBV3-1 (or the pseudogene TRBV3-2); 7 bases are shared with TRBD2. The CDR3 sequence is 13 residues long. The germline CDR1 and CDR2 sequences are LGHDT and YNNKEL (reference sequence). The trim removed 5 bases at V and 7 bases at J, leaving 5 bases unmatched. CDR3: CASSSLADNEQFF. The CDR3 nucleotides are TGTGCCAGCAGCTCTCTAGCGGATAATGAGCAGTTCTTC.

The rearrangement uses TRBV28 and TRBJ2-7; D is uncertain. Trimming removed 8 bases at V and 2 bases at J, with 13 bases between. Germline lookup yields CDR1 MDHEN and CDR2 SYDVKM. The CDR3 length is 13 residues. DNA of the CDR3: TGTGCCAGCCTGAGCTCCGCCGCCTACGAGCAGTACTTC. This translates into CASLSSAAYEQYF.

V usage is TRBV18 and J usage is TRBJ1-1, with 9 bases identical to TRBD1. The CDR3 is made up of 14 amino acids. Trimming took 2 bases from V and 8 from J; bases not matched to a gene: 6. Germline V lookup: CDR1 KGHSH, CDR2 LQKENI. CDR3 nucleotide sequence: TGTGCCAGCTCACCAGGGACAGGGAGGGGGGAAGCTTTCTTT. Translation: CASSPGTGRGEAFF. Supplemented by reference TRBV18 and TRBJ1-1, the full variable domain reads NAGVMQNPRHLVRRRGQEARLRCSPMKGHSHVYWYRQLPEEGLKFMVYLQKENIIDESGMPKERFSAEFPKEGPSILRIQQVVRGDSAAYFCASSPGTGRGEAFFGQGTRLTVV.

This clone has only a few counts. V and J are TRBV7-9 and TRBJ2-7; D possibly matches TRBD1 or TRBD2 (6 bases each). Germline CDR1 SEHNR, CDR2 FQNEAQ (reference sequence). This CDR3 has 13 residues. V lost 5 bases, J lost 7 bases, and 15 bases lay in between. CDR3 protein: CASSRGPWNEQYF. CDR3 in DNA: TGTGCCAGCAGCCGGGGGCCTTGGAATGAGCAGTACTTC.

This sequence joins TRBV5-1 and TRBJ2-5, with D possibly called TRBD1 or TRBD2 (5 bases each). Germline values: CDR1 SGHRS, CDR2 YFSETQ. The CDR3 covers 17 residues. V dropped 3 bases and J dropped 7 bases, with 25 bases sitting between them. The CDR3 loop reads CASSSWDGIILGGTQYF. The CDR3, as DNA: TGCGCCAGCAGCTCGTGGGACGGTATTATACTGGGTGGGACCCAGTACTTC.

The rearrangement uses TRBV6-5 and TRBJ1-1; possible D gene TRBD1, 6 bases. Trimming pared 6 bases from V and 1 base from J, leaving 9 bases between. Germline assignment: CDR1 MNHEY and CDR2 SVGAGI. The CDR3 runs 13 residues. CDR3 DNA: TGTGCCAGCAGCGTGGGACAGAACACTGAAGCTTTCTTT. Translating it yields CASSVGQNTEAFF.

DNA for the CDR3: TGTGCCAGCAGGCGCAGTGGGATGGACGAGCAGTACTTC. Protein: CASRRSGMDEQYF. This rearrangement joins TRBV5-5 to TRBJ2-7, with D unresolved. CDR3 size: 13 residues. Germline loops: CDR1 SGHKS, CDR2 YYEKEE (reference sequence). Trimming pared 5 bases from V and 5 bases from J, leaving 14 bases between.

This clone has a handful of counts. This chain connects TRBV7-2 to TRBJ1-1; 9 bases align to TRBD1. Trimming at V came to 2 bases and at J to 2 bases, leaving 6 bases not matched to a gene. Germline V gene data show CDR1 as SGHTA and CDR2 as FQGNSA. The CDR3 covers 16 residues. The CDR3 DNA follows: TGTGCCAGCAGCTTATTTGGGACAGGGATAAACACTGAAGCTTTCTTT. Translated, it gives CASSLFGTGINTEAFF. Filled out from reference TRBV7-2 and TRBJ1-1, the complete variable domain reads GAGVSQSPSNKVTEKGKDVELRCDPISGHTALYWYRQSLGQGLEFLIYFQGNSAPDKSGLPSDRFSAERTGGSVSTLTIQRTQQEDSAVYLCASSLFGTGINTEAFFGQGTRLTVV.

The chain combines TRBV27 with TRBJ2-1; 9 bases fit TRBD1. CDR1 is MNHEY, CDR2 SMNVEV, per germline (reference sequence). The CDR3 consists of 15 residues. Unmatched junction bases numbered 5, after V lost 6 bases and J lost 2 bases. The CDR3, as DNA: TGTGCCAGCAGAAAGGACAGGGGAACCTACAATGAGCAGTTCTTC. Its translation is CASRKDRGTYNEQFF.

This chain connects TRBV15 to TRBJ1-1; D is possibly TRBD1 (5 bases). The CDR3 is 15 amino acids. V gave up 0 bases and J gave up 5 bases, with 13 bases separating them. CDR1 LNHNV and CDR2 YYDKDF come from the germline V gene (reference sequence). CDR3 in DNA: TGTGCCACCAGCAGAGACCGGGGCCGGGGGACTGAAGCTTTCTTT. It yields the protein CATSRDRGRGTEAFF.

The chain has TRBV18 and TRBJ1-5; D not certain. The germline V gene encodes CDR1 KGHSH and CDR2 LQKENI. The ends were cut back, 3 bases at V and 0 bases at J, with 6 bases in the middle. This CDR3 contains 14 residues. The CDR3 reads CASSPAGSNQPQHF. CDR3 nucleotide sequence: TGTGCCAGCTCACCGGCGGGTAGCAATCAGCCCCAGCATTTT.

This chain connects TRBV12-3 or TRBV12-4 to TRBJ2-1; the D is unclear. The CDR3 is 10 residues long. V lost 10 bases and J 7 bases, leaving 8 bases between the germline ends. As DNA, the CDR3 is TGTGCCATCCAACAGAATGAGCAGTTCTTC. Residues: CAIQQNEQFF.